This T cell receptor (beta chain) was observed in a study of shared clonotypes between healthy human individuals (dated by TCRdb to 2019 to 2021). Describing the broader study: A couple of women and three men aged 18 to 49 years were included in the cohort. For each donor, CD4 naive and CD4 memory were each given three plates, CD8 naive was given two plates, and CD8 memory was given one plate. To estimate repertoire size and how much clonotype sharing occurs between individuals, the study deeply sequenced the blood TCR repertoires of five or six healthy adults. Different laboratories and diverse techniques were used to prepare libraries and sequence TCR repertoires, to increase sequencing depth and limit assay-specific biases. Per donor, leukapheresis produced somewhere between about 0.94 and 8.9 billion PBMCs.

Overall study results and their limits: Based on pairwise subsampling, the degree of clonotype sharing among donors was expected to be affected by sequencing depth. Naive subsets generally had larger estimated clonotype richness than memory subsets did. Compared with non-shared clonotypes, the clonotypes found in all four sorted-subset donors had higher generation probabilities. Sampling was limited to blood, and TCR repertoires in tissue likely differ from TCR repertoires in blood. Because the study included a small number of donors, the genetic and exposure-history diversity represented was limited. About 5% of naive CD4, more than 3% of naive CD8, about 2.4% of memory CD4, and 0.4% of memory CD8 clonotypes were shared across a few donors. Rarefaction of sorted-subset datasets indicated incomplete sequencing despite the large sequencing depth.

For the CD8 naive samples, CD45RO-negative cells were positively selected for CCR7, yielding a CD45RA+CCR7+ population from which TemRA cells were excluded. Healthy HIV-negative adults with no recently reported acute infections or vaccinations were included as donors. All donors were Caucasian adults living in Nashville, Tennessee, USA. Blood was obtained by leukapheresis, after which PBMCs were separated by Ficoll-Histopaque density gradient centrifugation and cryopreserved in liquid nitrogen vapor phase. Purity and quantity of every magnetically sorted T cell population were checked by analytical flow cytometry. Genomic DNA was isolated from each sorted fraction and quantified by UV absorbance on a Nanodrop 2000c. Using the deep immunoSEQ assay, TCR CDR3 regions were amplified from genomic DNA by multiplex PCR. Genomic DNA extracted from each cell subset was distributed evenly over all wells of several immunoSEQ 96-well plates, and each plate served as one replicate. For sorted subsets, each replicate PCR was loaded with about 200 ng genomic DNA, equivalent to roughly 30,000 T cell genomes. Purified libraries were quantified with a Qubit 3.0 fluorometer, sized on a Bioanalyzer 2100, and re-quantified with the KAPA Library Quantification kit. Every immunoSEQ 96-well plate was sequenced on a dedicated single-read 150-cycle Illumina NextSeq 550 flow cell. Under the source paper's analysis protocol: The immunoSEQ output contained only junctional sequences without quality scores, so filtering could not match that applied to full-length reads. To assign V/J genes and CDR3, sequences were annotated against IMGT germline references using PyIR, a Python wrapper for IgBLAST v1.9. Reads were removed for weak V/J assignments (E-value above 1e-6), missing CDR3, stop codons, out-of-frame junctions, or ambiguous translated residues. A V3J clonotype was defined by an identical inferred V gene, J gene, and CDR3 amino acid sequence. Percentage overlap between repertoires was computed as shared unique clonotypes divided by the size of the smaller repertoire. RTK rarefaction, the Chao1 estimator, and Recon v2.1 estimates of unobserved clonotypes were used to assess repertoire richness. Generation probabilities for all TCRbeta clonotypes obtained by the gDNA method from several donors were computed using OLGA. The table comes from immuneACCESS by way of TCRdb, which keeps in-frame sequences with V and J called. Part of the clones is missing from these tables; in studies checked, under half for an unresolved V gene and the rest for unknown reasons. That table gives V, J and clone size, and the DNA gave D and trimming. This sample is represented by 560,000 or so clones; approximately 96% of them were singletons. The ten largest clones take up 0.11% of the sample.

Concerning this clone: Its binding antigen is unknown. There are no base qualities to consult, and no much larger clone falls within one base.

This receptor was identified in a woman in her 30s in good health. The sample taken for sequencing was naive CD8+ T cells sorted from blood. The sample's cell subset or site label, in plain terms: CD45RA+CCR7+.

The CDR3 here reads CASSAVFGSYDEQFF. The nucleotide sequence reads as follows: TGTGCCAGCAGCGCAGTGTTTGGGAGTTACGATGAGCAGTTCTTC. This chain is built from TRBV9 and TRBJ2-1; TRBD2 is perhaps the D gene, given 5 matching bases. The junction carries 18 bases between V and J, which are trimmed by 3 bases and 8 bases respectively. CDR1 and CDR2 (SGDLS, YYNGEE) derive from the germline V gene. From the cysteine up to the phenylalanine, the CDR3 has a length of 15 residues. The sequence is cut down to CDR3 DNA, 45 bases in frame from base 1.